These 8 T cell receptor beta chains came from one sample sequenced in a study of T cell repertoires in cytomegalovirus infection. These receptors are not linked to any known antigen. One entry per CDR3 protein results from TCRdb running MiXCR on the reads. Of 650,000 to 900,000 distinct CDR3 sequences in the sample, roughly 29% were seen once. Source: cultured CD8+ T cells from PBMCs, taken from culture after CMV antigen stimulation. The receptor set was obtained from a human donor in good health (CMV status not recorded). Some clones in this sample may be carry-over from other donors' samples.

DNA of the CDR3: TGTGCCAGCAGCGGACGAGCGGGGTCCTCCTACGAGCAGTACTTC. It specifies CASSGRAGSSYEQYF. This chain connects TRBV9 to TRBJ2-7; 7 positions agree with TRBD2. This CDR3 has 15 residues. V shed 3 bases and J 0 bases; nucleotides not matched to a gene: 6. Germline CDR1 is SGDLS and CDR2 is YYNGEE.

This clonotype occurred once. CDR3 DNA sequence: TGCAGCGTGGGGCAGTCGAGGGGTATAGCTTTCTTT. Translated, it gives CSVGQSRGIAFF. The chain combines TRBV29-1 with TRBJ1-1; TRBD1 is a possible D gene (5 bases). CDR1 is SQVTM, CDR2 ANQGSEA, per germline. CDR3 length: 12 residues. V lost 6 bases and J 10 bases, leaving 18 bases between the germline ends.

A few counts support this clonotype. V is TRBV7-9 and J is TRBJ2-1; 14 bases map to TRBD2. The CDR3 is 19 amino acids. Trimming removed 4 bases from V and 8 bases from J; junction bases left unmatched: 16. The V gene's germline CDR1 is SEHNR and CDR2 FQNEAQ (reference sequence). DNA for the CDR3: TGTGCCAGCAGCTCAAGGACTAGCGGGGGGCCGCGGGCGGGTGATGAGCAGTTCTTC. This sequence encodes CASSSRTSGGPRAGDEQFF.

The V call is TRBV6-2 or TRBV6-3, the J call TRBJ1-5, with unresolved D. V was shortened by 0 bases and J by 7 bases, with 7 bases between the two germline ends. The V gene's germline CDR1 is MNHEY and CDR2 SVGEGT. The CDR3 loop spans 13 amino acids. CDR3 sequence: CASSYSRRQPQHF. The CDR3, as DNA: TGTGCCAGCAGTTACTCCAGGCGGCAGCCCCAGCATTTT.

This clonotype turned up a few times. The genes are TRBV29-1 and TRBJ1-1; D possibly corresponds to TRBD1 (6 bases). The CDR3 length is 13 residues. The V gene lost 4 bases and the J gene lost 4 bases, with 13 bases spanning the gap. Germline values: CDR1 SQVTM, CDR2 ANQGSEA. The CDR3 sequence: CSVGGGWGTEAFF. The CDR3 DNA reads TGCAGCGTTGGGGGGGGCTGGGGCACTGAAGCTTTCTTT.

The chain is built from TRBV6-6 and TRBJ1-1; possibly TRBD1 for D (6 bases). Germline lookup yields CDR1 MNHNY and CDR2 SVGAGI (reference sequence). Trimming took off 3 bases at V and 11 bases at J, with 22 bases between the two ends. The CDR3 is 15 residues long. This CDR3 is CASSYLTGRDEEAFF. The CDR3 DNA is TGTGCCAGCAGTTATTTAACAGGGAGGGACGAAGAGGCTTTCTTT.

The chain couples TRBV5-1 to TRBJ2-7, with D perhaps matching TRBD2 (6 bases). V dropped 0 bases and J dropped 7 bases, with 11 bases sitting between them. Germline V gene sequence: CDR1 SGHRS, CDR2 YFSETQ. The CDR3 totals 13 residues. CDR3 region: CASSLGGTREQYV. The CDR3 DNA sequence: TGCGCCAGCAGCTTGGGCGGGACGCGGGAGCAGTACGTC.

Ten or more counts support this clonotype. Here the CDR3 reads CASSLVHYEQFF. Written as DNA, the CDR3 is TGTGCCAGCAGCTTAGTACACTATGAGCAGTTCTTC. The chain couples TRBV7-2 to TRBJ2-1, with D unresolved. The length of the CDR3 is 12 residues. Germline CDR1 is SGHTA and CDR2 is FQGNSA. V dropped 1 base and J dropped 8 bases, with 6 bases sitting between them. The full variable domain, completed using reference TRBV7-2 and TRBJ2-1, is GAGVSQSPSNKVTEKGKDVELRCDPISGHTALYWYRQSLGQGLEFLIYFQGNSAPDKSGLPSDRFSAERTGGSVSTLTIQRTQQEDSAVYLCASSLVHYEQFFGPGTRLTVL.